These 29 T cell receptor beta chains were sequenced from one sample in a study of T cell repertoires in cytomegalovirus infection. One entry per CDR3 protein results from TCRdb running MiXCR on the reads. The table records a few hundred thousand distinct CDR3 sequences, over 15% of them present only once. The sequenced sample consisted of CD8+ T cells from PBMCs. All receptors come from a human donor in good health (CMV status not recorded). Some clones in this sample may be carry-over from other donors' samples.

This clonotype was counted between two and nine times. This sequence joins TRBV5-1 and TRBJ2-7; 11 bases line up with TRBD1. Germline-derived CDR1 and CDR2 are SGHRS and YFSETQ. CDR3 length equals 18 residues. J gave up 5 bases and V 4 bases, and 17 bases lay outside the gene matches. The CDR3 loop reads CASSAEPGQGEPFNEQYF. As DNA, the CDR3 is TGCGCCAGCAGCGCCGAACCGGGACAGGGGGAACCCTTCAACGAGCAGTACTTC.

Ten or more counts support this clonotype. The chain links TRBV20-1 to TRBJ2-7; a weak D match, TRBD2 (6 bases). Germline V gene lookup returns CDR1 DFQATT and CDR2 SNEGSKA (reference sequence). The CDR3 runs to 13 residues. The V and J ends lost 4 bases and 3 bases respectively, with 13 bases between them. CDR3 sequence reads: CSAMEGSYYEQYF. CDR3 coding DNA: TGCAGTGCTATGGAGGGCAGTTACTACGAGCAGTACTTC.

This rearrangement joins TRBV25-1 to TRBJ1-6; a possible D gene is TRBD1 (6 bases). Germline-derived CDR1 and CDR2 are MGHDK and SYGVNS. The CDR3 consists of 16 residues. Trimming shortened V by 0 bases and J by 7 bases, and 13 bases separated the two germline ends. CDR3: CASSEYLPGANSPLHF. The CDR3 DNA is TGTGCCAGCAGTGAATACCTCCCAGGGGCGAATTCACCCCTCCACTTT. Full variable domain (rest looked up from reference TRBV25-1 and TRBJ1-6): EADIYQTPRYLVIGTGKKITLECSQTMGHDKMYWYQQDPGMELHLIHYSYGVNSTEKGDLSSESTVSRIRTEHFPLTLESARPSHTSQYLCASSEYLPGANSPLHFGNGTRLTVT.

Only a few counts were recorded for this clonotype. The rearrangement joins TRBV28 to TRBJ2-7; 7 bases map to TRBD1. The CDR3 sequence is 12 residues long. Unmatched junction bases numbered 2, after V lost 6 bases and J lost 3 bases. Germline assignment: CDR1 MDHEN and CDR2 SYDVKM. CDR3 region: CASRTGNYEQYF. The CDR3 DNA is TGTGCCAGCAGGACAGGGAACTACGAGCAGTACTTC.

This clonotype has at least ten counts. The genes are TRBV7-3 and TRBJ2-2; D not certain. Germline V gives CDR1 SGHTA, CDR2 FQGTGA. CDR3 size: 13 residues. Between the trimmed V and J ends, which lost 5 bases and 6 bases, there was a span of 10 bases. CDR3 protein: CASSPHFPGELFF. Written as DNA, the CDR3 is TGTGCCAGCAGCCCCCATTTCCCCGGGGAGCTGTTTTTT.

The chain couples TRBV29-1 to TRBJ2-7, with D perhaps assigned TRBD1 or TRBD2 (5 bases each). Germline lookup yields CDR1 SQVTM and CDR2 ANQGSEA. The CDR3 has 11 amino acids. The V end was cut by 3 bases, the J end by 10 bases, with 13 bases between. The CDR3 is CSVERDVVQYF. CDR3 DNA: TGCAGCGTTGAGAGGGACGTGGTACAGTACTTC.

This clonotype was observed at least ten times. This chain uses TRBV11-2 with TRBJ2-3, with D perhaps TRBD1 or TRBD2 (5 bases each). This CDR3 spans 17 amino acids. V shed 1 base and J shed 0 bases, with 14 bases lying between them. Germline V gene sequence: CDR1 SGHAT, CDR2 FQNNGV. DNA of the CDR3: TGTGCCAGCAGCTTAGCGGTCGGGACCTCCAGCACAGATACGCAGTATTTT. This gives the protein CASSLAVGTSSTDTQYF.

This clonotype was detected ten times or more. The rearrangement links TRBV6-5 to TRBJ1-5; D remains unclear. Germline V gene sequence: CDR1 MNHEY, CDR2 SVGAGI. The CDR3 has 16 amino acids. Trimming shortened V by 1 base and J by 4 bases, and 14 bases separated the two germline ends. For the CDR3, the DNA is TGTGCCAGCAGTTACTTCACCCGGGTCTCAAATCAGCCCCAGCATTTT. Translating gives CASSYFTRVSNQPQHF.

This clonotype was observed many times. The CDR3 sequence is CASSLGPVGIEQFF. The CDR3 DNA is TGTGCCAGCAGCTTAGGCCCCGTTGGTATTGAGCAGTTCTTC. The chain uses TRBV11-2 and TRBJ2-1; unclear D gene. This CDR3 has 14 amino acids. The V end was cut by 1 base, the J end by 9 bases, with 13 bases between. Germline assignment: CDR1 SGHAT and CDR2 FQNNGV.

This clonotype was picked up many times. V usage is TRBV7-9 and J usage is TRBJ2-4, with 7 bases lining up with TRBD1. The CDR3 runs 17 residues. With V trimmed by 4 bases and J by 2 bases, 11 bases remained unmatched. Per the germline V gene, CDR1 is SEHNR and CDR2 is FQNEAQ (reference sequence). The CDR3 DNA sequence: TGTGCCAGCAGCTCTTCAGGGGGTATGGGACCCAAAAACATTCAGTACTTC. It encodes CASSSSGGMGPKNIQYF. The full variable domain, its missing parts supplied by reference TRBV7-9 and TRBJ2-4, is DTGVSQNPRHKITKRGQNVTFRCDPISEHNRLYWYRQTLGQGPEFLTYFQNEAQLEKSRLLSDRFSAERPKGSFSTLEIQRTEQGDSAMYLCASSSSGGMGPKNIQYFGAGTRLSVL.

This clonotype occurred a few times. V is TRBV13 and J is TRBJ1-6, with D possibly matching TRBD1 (6 bases). Germline V gene lookup returns CDR1 PRHDT and CDR2 FYEKMQ (reference sequence). Deletions cut 5 bases from V and 13 bases from J, with 12 bases between. The CDR3 is 12 amino acids. DNA for the CDR3: TGTGCCAGCAGCGAAGACAGGTCGCCCCTCCACTTT. Its translation is CASSEDRSPLHF. Full variable domain (rest looked up from reference TRBV13 and TRBJ1-6): AAGVIQSPRHLIKEKRETATLKCYPIPRHDTVYWYQQGPGQDPQFLISFYEKMQSDKGSIPDRFSAQQFSDYHSELNMSSLELGDSALYFCASSEDRSPLHFGNGTRLTVT.

The table lists this clonotype with many counts. The V call is TRBV7-9, the J call TRBJ2-7; 9 bases line up with TRBD1. Germline V gene data show CDR1 as SEHNR and CDR2 as FQNEAQ (reference sequence). V shed 5 bases, J shed 3 bases, and the junction held 8 bases outside the gene matches. The CDR3 loop spans 15 amino acids. CDR3 bases: TGTGCCAGCAGCCACGCCGGGACAGGGAACTACGAGCAGTACTTC. Its translation: CASSHAGTGNYEQYF.

This clonotype was detected ten times or more. The chain combines TRBV7-2 with TRBJ2-7, with D hard to call. Trimming cost V 5 bases and J 3 bases, with 8 bases left between them. CDR1 is SGHTA, CDR2 FQGNSA, per germline. This CDR3 spans 12 amino acids. The CDR3 is CASSPSFYEQYF. The CDR3 coding sequence is TGTGCCAGCAGCCCATCGTTCTACGAGCAGTACTTC.

This clonotype has more than one count but fewer than ten. The gene calls are TRBV28 and TRBJ2-5, with D perhaps assigned TRBD1 or TRBD2 (6 bases each). V lost 6 bases and J 5 bases, leaving 19 bases between the germline ends. CDR3 length equals 15 residues. Germline V lookup: CDR1 MDHEN, CDR2 SYDVKM. This CDR3 reads CASSTQNGGLETQYF. CDR3 nucleotide sequence: TGTGCCAGCAGCACCCAAAATGGGGGGCTGGAGACCCAGTACTTC.

This clonotype was seen more than once but under ten times. The rearrangement links TRBV29-1 to TRBJ1-1, with D maybe TRBD1 (5 bases). Germline assignment: CDR1 SQVTM and CDR2 ANQGSEA. V dropped 3 bases and J dropped 1 base, with 9 bases sitting between them. This CDR3 is 13 amino acids long. The CDR3 sequence is CSVESGGNTEAFF. CDR3 nucleotide sequence: TGCAGCGTTGAGTCGGGGGGGAACACTGAAGCTTTCTTT.

This clonotype has ten or more counts. The chain is built from TRBV7-2 and TRBJ2-1; D perhaps matches TRBD1 (6 bases). The CDR3 is made up of 16 amino acids. The V gene's germline CDR1 is SGHTA and CDR2 FQGNSA. Trimming stripped 2 bases from V and 4 bases from J, with 15 bases between. The CDR3 nucleotides are TGTGCCAGCAGCTTAAGCAGGGGACCTAATTACAATGAGCAGTTCTTC. This gives the protein CASSLSRGPNYNEQFF.

The genes are TRBV20-1 and TRBJ1-4, with 7 bases fitting TRBD1. Germline V gene lookup returns CDR1 DFQATT and CDR2 SNEGSKA (reference sequence). There are 16 residues in the CDR3. The V segment lost 0 bases and the J segment 8 bases; nucleotides outside the gene matches: 12. The CDR3 nucleotides are TGCAGTGCTAGAGATCTCATGACAGGGCTTCGAGAAAAACTGTTTTTT. Its protein product is CSARDLMTGLREKLFF.

This clonotype was detected a few times. V usage is TRBV29-1 and J usage is TRBJ2-7, with D uncertain. The germline V and J ends were trimmed by 7 bases and 1 base, with 11 bases remaining between them. In germline, CDR1 is SQVTM, CDR2 ANQGSEA. The CDR3 loop spans 12 amino acids. This chain's CDR3 is CSAETESYEQYF. Here the CDR3 DNA reads TGCAGCGCCGAGACGGAATCCTACGAGCAGTACTTC.

The chain recombines TRBV5-6 with TRBJ1-1; tentatively, D is TRBD1 (5 bases). V gave up 3 bases and J gave up 0 bases, with 12 bases separating them. CDR1 and CDR2 from the germline V gene are SGHDT and YYEEEE. This CDR3 region has 15 residues. DNA of the CDR3: TGTGCCAGCAGCTCACGACAGACAATGAACACTGAAGCTTTCTTT. This translates into CASSSRQTMNTEAFF.

This clonotype was picked up many times. The CDR3 is CASSPISGGAPQETQYF. CDR3 sequence (DNA): TGTGCCAGCAGTCCAATTAGCGGGGGGGCCCCCCAAGAGACCCAGTACTTC. The V call is TRBV7-8, the J call TRBJ2-5, with 11 bases identical to TRBD2. Germline CDR1 SGHVS, CDR2 FQNEAQ. This CDR3 is built from 17 residues. Trimming cost V 6 bases and J 1 base; bases outside gene matches: 10.

V usage is TRBV28 and J usage is TRBJ2-5; the match to TRBD1 covers 9 bases. The CDR3 loop spans 15 amino acids. J lost 0 bases, V lost 3 bases, and 2 bases had no gene match. Looked up from germline, CDR1 is MDHEN and CDR2 is SYDVKM. CDR3 sequence reads: CASSLWDRDQETQYF. In DNA form, the CDR3 reads TGTGCCAGCAGTTTGTGGGACAGGGACCAAGAGACCCAGTACTTC. Together with reference TRBV28 and TRBJ2-5, the CDR3 gives the full variable domain: DVKVTQSSRYLVKRTGEKVFLECVQDMDHENMFWYRQDPGLGLRLIYFSYDVKMKEKGDIPEGYSVSREKKERFSLILESASTNQTSMYLCASSLWDRDQETQYFGPGTRLLVL.

This clonotype has only a few counts. This chain uses TRBV7-2 with TRBJ2-7; TRBD1 aligns across 11 bases. The V and J ends lost 7 bases and 2 bases, in that order; junction bases with no gene match: 1. The CDR3 spans 13 residues. Looked up from germline, CDR1 is SGHTA and CDR2 is FQGNSA. CDR3 sequence: CASKGQGAYEQYF. The CDR3 bases are TGTGCCAGCAAGGGACAGGGGGCCTACGAGCAGTACTTC.

This clonotype was detected many times. Written as DNA, the CDR3 is TGTGCCAGCAGCTTACAGGACTCCCTCTATAATTCACCCCTCCACTTT. Its protein product is CASSLQDSLYNSPLHF. This chain links TRBV7-2 with TRBJ1-6; unclear D gene. Trimming took 2 bases from V and 3 from J, leaving 11 bases between them. Germline values: CDR1 SGHTA, CDR2 FQGNSA. This CDR3 is built from 16 residues.

This clonotype was detected many times. The CDR3 loop reads CASSPRHTWDTEAFF. The CDR3 DNA reads as TGTGCCAGCAGCCCAAGGCACACGTGGGACACTGAAGCTTTCTTT. The rearrangement links TRBV7-9 to TRBJ1-1; D ambiguous. Germline loops: CDR1 SEHNR, CDR2 FQNEAQ (reference sequence). With 5 bases removed from V and 3 bases from J, the gap between germline ends came to 16 bases. This CDR3 has 15 residues.

There are many counts of this clonotype. J is TRBJ2-5 and V is TRBV28; D is possibly TRBD1 or TRBD2 (5 bases each). This CDR3 comprises 14 residues. From germline, CDR1 is MDHEN and CDR2 SYDVKM. Trimming removed 4 bases from V and 1 base from J, with 10 bases in between. The CDR3: CASSSPGAQETQYF. DNA of the CDR3: TGTGCCAGCAGTTCCCCCGGGGCCCAAGAGACCCAGTACTTC.

The rearrangement joins TRBV7-9 to TRBJ2-7, with 8 bases that match TRBD1. This CDR3 is 16 amino acids long. Germline CDR1 reads SEHNR; CDR2 reads FQNEAQ (reference sequence). The V gene end was trimmed by 0 bases and the J gene end by 1 base; junction bases not matched to a gene: 5. CDR3 sequence (DNA): TGTGCCAGCAGCTTAGCGCGGGACAGGAGATCCTACGAGCAGTACTTC. This codes for CASSLARDRRSYEQYF.

This clonotype occurred a few times. The rearrangement uses TRBV2 and TRBJ2-1; TRBD1 agrees at 9 bases. CDR1 is SNHLY and CDR2 is FYNNEI in the germline V gene. V was pared by 0 bases and J by 6 bases, with 18 bases of the junction left unmatched. The CDR3 is made up of 20 amino acids. The CDR3 region has the DNA TGTGCCAGCAGTGAAGCGCTTCTTTGGGTTAGACAGGGGGATATCAATGAGCAGTTCTTC. Its protein is CASSEALLWVRQGDINEQFF.

This clonotype was recorded at least ten times. V usage is TRBV15 and J usage is TRBJ1-1, with TRBD1 as a possible D gene (5 bases). V lost 1 base and J 6 bases, leaving 15 bases between the germline ends. The CDR3 sequence is 15 residues long. Per germline, CDR1 LNHNV and CDR2 YYDKDF (reference sequence). CDR3 sequence (DNA): TGTGCCACCAGCAGAGGAGAACTGGGGGAGCCTGAAGCTTTCTTT. Protein product: CATSRGELGEPEAFF.

This clonotype has at least ten counts. The V gene is TRBV7-6, the J gene TRBJ2-3; 7 bases align to TRBD2. This CDR3 contains 16 residues. Germline trimming cut 5 bases from V and 2 bases from J; bases unmatched to any gene: 10. Germline-derived CDR1 and CDR2 are SGHVS and FNYEAQ. CDR3 nucleotide sequence: TGTGCCAGCAGCCTCGGTTCCGGGGGGATCACAGATACGCAGTATTTT. Its translation: CASSLGSGGITDTQYF.